Given below is one T cell receptor beta chain in context. Antigen unknown. The data belong to a study of shared clonotypes between healthy human individuals. Study results and caveats: Rarefaction exposed incomplete sorted-subset sequencing despite large depth.

The CDR3 covers 13 residues. V dropped 0 bases and J dropped 7 bases, with 9 bases sitting between them. Germline CDR1 and CDR2: LGHNA and YNFKEQ. Donors comprised healthy HIV-negative adults lacking recent acute infections or vaccinations. Some clones are missing from TCRdb's copy, which holds only in-frame ones; the method was immunoSEQ multiplex PCR. The table lists roughly 2.2 million clones, around 93% of them singletons. The sequenced material came from naive CD4+ T cells from PBMCs. Stated subset: CD45RA+ positively selected. The receptor was derived from a man between 18 and 29 years old in good health. Some clones in this sample may be carry-over from other donors' samples. The rearrangement links TRBV4-2 to TRBJ1-1; D gene unclear. The CDR3 nucleotides are TGTGCCAGCAGCCAAGATGGTGGGAGTGAAGCTTTCTTT. The encoded protein is CASSQDGGSEAFF.